These 4 T cell receptor beta chains originate from one sample sequenced in a study of blood T cells in healthy people across ages (dated by TCRdb to between 2014 and 2016). The receptor library was made with 5' RACE. The sequencing machine was an Illumina HiSeq 2500. A second about 6 to 11 cycle PCR used a sample-barcoded 5' primer and a J-beta primer mix. TCRdb passed the public sequencing reads through fastp at Q25 and MiXCR, retaining productive beta sequences. Merged by CDR3 protein, the rows form single entries marked with the most common genes and DNA. In this sample the table shows 600,000 or so distinct CDR3 sequences, about 30% of which occur a single time. The ten largest clones take up around 16% of the sample. Input material: blood. The receptors originated from a woman aged 80 or over in good health.

This clonotype was seen ten or more times. V gene TRBV7-2 combines with J gene TRBJ1-2; maybe TRBD1 (5 bases). Germline CDR1 is SGHTA and CDR2 is FQGNSA. V was shortened by 7 bases and J by 4 bases, with 22 bases between the two germline ends. This CDR3 region has 16 residues. The CDR3 here is CASTDATGFASYGYTF. As DNA, the CDR3 is TGTGCCAGCACCGACGCAACAGGTTTTGCTAGCTATGGCTACACCTTC.

The rearrangement joins TRBV10-3 to TRBJ1-3; D might be TRBD1 (6 bases). Trimming removed 2 bases at V and 4 bases at J, with 9 bases between. The germline CDR1 and CDR2 sequences are ENHRY and SYGVKD. The CDR3 totals 14 residues. CDR3 nucleotides: TGTGCCATCAGTGAGGGGGGACAAGGAAACACCATATATTTT. Its translation is CAISEGGQGNTIYF.

This clonotype was recorded at least ten times. The chain uses TRBV7-2 and TRBJ2-1; the match to TRBD2 covers 8 bases. This CDR3 contains 16 residues. V shed 5 bases and J 4 bases; nucleotides not matched to a gene: 10. CDR1 and CDR2 from the germline V gene are SGHTA and FQGNSA. This CDR3 reads CASSARASGGYNEQFF. The CDR3 DNA reads TGTGCCAGCAGCGCACGCGCGTCGGGGGGGTACAATGAGCAGTTCTTC.

This clonotype was seen more than once but under ten times. This chain uses TRBV7-9 with TRBJ2-5; no definite D call. V dropped 7 bases and J dropped 11 bases, with 20 bases sitting between them. Looked up from germline, CDR1 is SEHNR and CDR2 is FQNEAQ (reference sequence). This CDR3 has 13 residues. CDR3 DNA sequence: TGTGCCAGCATGGTCAGAACAACCAATGGGCAGTACTTC. Its translation: CASMVRTTNGQYF.